Each of the 30 T cell receptor beta chains below was sequenced from the same sample in a study of blood T cell repertoires in COVID-19. Produced via immunoSEQ multiplex PCR; TCRdb's table is partial and in-frame only. This table holds 180,000 or so clones, approximately 84% found once. The sequencing sample was made of PBMCs or T cells enriched from blood (not recorded which). These receptors were obtained from a human donor with acute COVID-19. The donor label of this sample is uncertain.

The J gene is TRBJ2-7, the V gene TRBV2, with TRBD1 matching 9 bases. This CDR3 spans 14 amino acids. V shed 5 bases, J shed 5 bases, and the junction held 7 bases outside the gene matches. The germline V gene encodes CDR1 SNHLY and CDR2 FYNNEI. Here the CDR3 DNA reads TGTGCCAGCAGTACGGGACAGGGAGGTCACGAGCAGTACTTC. Amino acid sequence: CASSTGQGGHEQYF.

The chain combines TRBV10-3 with TRBJ1-1; TRBD1 matches 8 bases. Germline V lookup: CDR1 ENHRY, CDR2 SYGVKD. The V segment lost 2 bases and the J segment 4 bases; nucleotides outside the gene matches: 3. This CDR3 comprises 14 residues. DNA for the CDR3: TGTGCCATCAGTGAGGACAGGGGTGGCACTGAAGCTTTCTTT. It translates to CAISEDRGGTEAFF.

The V call is TRBV19, the J call TRBJ1-1; possibly TRBD1 for D (6 bases). This CDR3 is 13 amino acids long. CDR1 LNHDA and CDR2 SQIVND come from the germline V gene (reference sequence). The germline V and J ends were trimmed by 9 bases and 5 bases, with 16 bases remaining between them. CDR3 in DNA: TGTGCCAGCTCCACGAGGGGGTTTACTGAAGCTTTCTTT. Its translation is CASSTRGFTEAFF. The full variable domain, in which reference TRBV19 and TRBJ1-1 provide the parts outside the CDR3, is DGGITQSPKYLFRKEGQNVTLSCEQNLNHDAMYWYRQDPGQGLRLIYYSQIVNDFQKGDIAEGYSVSREKKESFPLTVTSAQKNPTAFYLCASSTRGFTEAFFGQGTRLTVV.

The chain carries TRBV7-9 and TRBJ2-7; a possible D gene is TRBD1 (5 bases). V was shortened by 4 bases and J by 2 bases, with 6 bases between the two germline ends. The germline V gene encodes CDR1 SEHNR and CDR2 FQNEAQ (reference sequence). The CDR3 runs to 12 residues. CDR3 sequence (DNA): TGTGCCAGCAGCTCAGGGACCTACGAGCAGTACTTC. Amino acid sequence: CASSSGTYEQYF.

The V call is TRBV7-9, the J call TRBJ2-7, with 10 bases matching TRBD1. This CDR3 region has 14 residues. CDR1 and CDR2 from the germline V gene are SEHNR and FQNEAQ (reference sequence). The V segment lost 5 bases and the J segment 5 bases; nucleotides outside the gene matches: 6. CDR3 nucleotides: TGTGCCAGCAGCCAAGTGGGACAGGGGCACGAGCAGTACTTC. Translation gives CASSQVGQGHEQYF. The full variable domain, in which reference TRBV7-9 and TRBJ2-7 provide the parts outside the CDR3, is DTGVSQNPRHKITKRGQNVTFRCDPISEHNRLYWYRQTLGQGPEFLTYFQNEAQLEKSRLLSDRFSAERPKGSFSTLEIQRTEQGDSAMYLCASSQVGQGHEQYFGPGTRLTVT.

The rearrangement uses TRBV30 and TRBJ2-6; 7 bases are shared with TRBD1. The CDR3 totals 17 residues. The V and J ends lost 0 bases and 4 bases, in that order; junction bases with no gene match: 9. CDR1 GTSNPN and CDR2 SVGIG come from the germline V gene (reference sequence). CDR3 in amino acids: CAWSVRQGVWGANVLTF. The CDR3 DNA follows: TGTGCCTGGAGTGTACGTCAGGGGGTCTGGGGGGCCAACGTCCTGACTTTC.

CDR3: CASSMGPWDRGRKQPQHF. Written as DNA, the CDR3 is TGTGCCAGCAGCATGGGGCCTTGGGACAGGGGGCGAAAACAGCCCCAGCATTTT. The chain uses TRBV7-9 and TRBJ1-5, with 12 nucleotides matching TRBD1. Losses at the gene ends were 5 bases for V and 7 bases for J; bases not matched to a gene: 15. CDR1 and CDR2 (germline): SEHNR, FQNEAQ (reference sequence). There are 18 residues in the CDR3.

The chain couples TRBV27 to TRBJ2-2; 10 bases map to TRBD2. The V gene's germline CDR1 is MNHEY and CDR2 SMNVEV (reference sequence). The CDR3 covers 17 residues. V gave up 3 bases and J gave up 2 bases; unmatched junction bases: 6. The DNA for the CDR3 is TGTGCCAGCAGTTTTAGGAGCGGGGGGGGAAACACCGGGGAGCTGTTTTTT. Its protein is CASSFRSGGGNTGELFF.

This chain joins TRBV13 and TRBJ2-3, with 11 bases fitting TRBD2. Germline CDR1 PRHDT, CDR2 FYEKMQ (reference sequence). V was clipped by 4 bases and J by 6 bases; unmatched bases: 9. The CDR3 has 16 residues. The CDR3 spells CASSYLAGGGHDTQYF. DNA for the CDR3: TGTGCCAGCAGCTACCTAGCGGGGGGTGGACATGATACGCAGTATTTT.

The rearrangement uses TRBV2 and TRBJ2-5; 8 positions agree with TRBD2. CDR3 length equals 14 residues. Trimming at V came to 8 bases and at J to 7 bases, leaving 12 bases not matched to a gene. Per germline, CDR1 SNHLY and CDR2 FYNNEI. The CDR3 DNA reads as TGTGCCAGCGGCCGTAGCGGGGCCCACATGACCCAGTACTTC. Protein sequence: CASGRSGAHMTQYF.

This clone was seen once. The CDR3 DNA follows: TGTGCAAGTCGCCGACCCGGGACAGATATCTACGAGCAGTACTTC. Protein: CASRRPGTDIYEQYF. The chain is built from TRBV12-2 and TRBJ2-7; the table's D call, TRBD1, was not checked against the DNA. TRBV12-2 is recorded as a pseudogene. There are 15 residues in the CDR3.

As concerns this clone: Different DNA sequences within this sample yield the same CDR3. This chain connects TRBV5-4 to TRBJ2-3; TRBD2 is a possible D gene (6 bases). Germline V gene sequence: CDR1 SGHNT, CDR2 YYREEE (reference sequence). Trimming stripped 7 bases from V and 2 bases from J, with 23 bases between. CDR3 size: 17 residues. The CDR3 nucleotides read TGTGCCAGCGCCTACCGAATTGGGGGAGGATACACAGATACGCAGTATTTT. This sequence encodes CASAYRIGGGYTDTQYF.

CDR3 sequence: CASSQASSGGADTQYF. The CDR3 nucleotides are TGCGCCAGCAGCCAAGCTTCTAGCGGGGGGGCAGATACGCAGTATTTT. V usage is TRBV4-3 and J usage is TRBJ2-3, with 12 bases matching TRBD2. Germline V gene data show CDR1 as LGHNA and CDR2 as YSLEER. J was trimmed by 4 bases and V by 1 base; bases with no gene match: 3. The CDR3 extends over 16 amino acids.

This rearrangement joins TRBV3-1 (or the pseudogene TRBV3-2) to TRBJ1-1; no definite D call. Germline CDR1 and CDR2: LGHDT and YNNKEL (reference sequence). This CDR3 is 15 amino acids long. Trimming cost V 4 bases and J 2 bases, with 14 bases left between them. The CDR3: CASSPRPLSNTEAFF. The CDR3 DNA reads as TGTGCCAGCAGCCCTCGTCCCCTTTCCAACACTGAAGCTTTCTTT.

The rearrangement links TRBV7-9 to TRBJ2-5; TRBD2 matches at 12 bases. CDR3 length: 17 residues. V shed 3 bases, J shed 4 bases, and the junction held 9 bases outside the gene matches. CDR1 is SEHNR, CDR2 FQNEAQ, per germline (reference sequence). DNA for the CDR3: TGTGCCAGCAGCTTGGGGACCATGACTAGCGGGGGAGAGACCCAGTACTTC. It is translated as CASSLGTMTSGGETQYF.

The chain links TRBV30 to TRBJ2-3; 12 nucleotides agree with TRBD2. The CDR3 loop spans 16 amino acids. After removal of 3 bases from V and 4 bases from J, the junction contained 8 bases not matched to a gene. Germline loops: CDR1 GTSNPN, CDR2 SVGIG (reference sequence). In DNA, the CDR3 is TGTGCCTGGAGACCCCTAGCGGGGGGGCATTCAGATACGCAGTATTTT. Protein sequence: CAWRPLAGGHSDTQYF.

This clone was detected once. The V gene is TRBV25-1, the J gene TRBJ1-2; D remains unclear. This CDR3 has 14 residues. V shed 3 bases and J shed 6 bases, with 14 bases lying between them. CDR1 and CDR2 from the germline V gene are MGHDK and SYGVNS. The chain's CDR3 is CASSENGRPDGYTF. DNA of the CDR3: TGTGCCAGCAGTGAGAATGGCAGGCCGGATGGCTACACCTTC.

This clone was found a few times. This chain uses TRBV10-2 with TRBJ2-4, with D possibly TRBD1 on 5 matching bases. Trimming left V 6 bases short and J 0 bases short, with 12 bases between. CDR1 is WSHSY and CDR2 is SAAADI in the germline V gene. The CDR3 is 15 amino acids. This CDR3 is CASSITGVAKNIQYF. The CDR3 region has the DNA TGCGCCAGCAGCATAACAGGAGTAGCCAAAAACATTCAGTACTTC.

The chain has TRBV6-5 and TRBJ1-2; maybe TRBD1 (6 bases). Deletions cut 2 bases from V and 6 bases from J, with 13 bases between. Germline CDR1 MNHEY, CDR2 SVGAGI. The CDR3 is made up of 14 amino acids. The CDR3 loop is CASSYDAGADGYTF. The CDR3 DNA sequence: TGTGCCAGCAGTTACGACGCAGGGGCGGATGGCTACACCTTC.

The rearrangement uses TRBV5-5 and TRBJ2-5, with D perhaps matching TRBD2 (6 bases). Germline V gene lookup returns CDR1 SGHKS and CDR2 YYEKEE (reference sequence). This CDR3 is built from 14 residues. V was cut by 0 bases and J by 4 bases, with 10 bases left in between. CDR3 protein: CASSLVQGLETQYF. In DNA form, the CDR3 reads TGTGCCAGCAGCTTGGTTCAGGGACTAGAGACCCAGTACTTC.

The genes are TRBV6-1 and TRBJ1-6; D gene unclear. The V end lost 2 bases, the J end lost 6 bases, and 5 bases lay between the germline ends. Germline CDR1 and CDR2: MNHNS and SASEGT. This CDR3 region has 13 residues. The CDR3 loop reads CASSERVNSPLHF. The CDR3 DNA follows: TGTGCCAGCAGTGAACGCGTTAATTCACCCCTCCACTTT.

The chain recombines TRBV30 with TRBJ1-1, with D uncertain. Germline V gives CDR1 GTSNPN, CDR2 SVGIG (reference sequence). CDR3 length: 12 residues. Trimming removed 0 bases from V and 2 bases from J, with 4 bases in between. CDR3 DNA: TGTGCCTGGAGTGTTTCAAACACTGAAGCTTTCTTT. Amino acid sequence: CAWSVSNTEAFF.

This sequence joins TRBV15 and TRBJ2-7; 10 nucleotides match TRBD1. The CDR3 is 14 amino acids. After removal of 5 bases from V and 5 bases from J, the junction contained 6 bases not matched to a gene. CDR1 is LNHNV and CDR2 is YYDKDF in the germline V gene (reference sequence). The DNA for the CDR3 is TGTGCCACCAGCCCCGACAGGGGGCGAGACGAGCAGTACTTC. This encodes CATSPDRGRDEQYF.

The rearrangement uses TRBV6-1 and TRBJ2-4; TRBD2 is a possible D gene (5 bases). CDR3 length: 12 amino acids. V was clipped by 1 base and J by 9 bases, with 7 bases between them. Germline CDR1 and CDR2: MNHNS and SASEGT. The DNA of the CDR3 is TGTGCCAGCAGTGAAGATACTAGCATTCAGTACTTC. Protein: CASSEDTSIQYF.

The chain couples TRBV10-3 to TRBJ1-2; 8 positions match TRBD1. Losses at the gene ends were 6 bases for V and 2 bases for J; bases not matched to a gene: 5. The CDR3 spans 14 residues. From germline, CDR1 is ENHRY and CDR2 SYGVKD. The CDR3 nucleotides are TGTGCCATCAGATCAGGGGGCTCCAACTATGGCTACACCTTC. Residues: CAIRSGGSNYGYTF.

The genes are TRBV9 and TRBJ1-1, with 9 nucleotides matching TRBD1. Germline-derived CDR1 and CDR2 are SGDLS and YYNGEE. The V and J ends lost 3 bases and 10 bases, in that order; junction bases with no gene match: 7. This CDR3 is built from 13 residues. This CDR3 reads CASSAGTGPSAFF. The CDR3 DNA reads TGTGCCAGCAGCGCCGGGACAGGGCCGTCAGCTTTCTTT.

The chain combines TRBV5-4 with TRBJ2-5; 7 nucleotides align to TRBD2. The CDR3 contains 14 residues. In germline, CDR1 is SGHNT, CDR2 YYREEE (reference sequence). The J segment lost 0 bases and the V segment lost 3 bases, leaving 2 bases of the junction unmatched. CDR3 protein: CASSSGGYQETQYF. DNA for the CDR3: TGTGCCAGCAGCTCCGGGGGGTACCAAGAGACCCAGTACTTC.

The rearrangement uses TRBV19 and TRBJ2-7; the match to TRBD1 covers 7 bases. The V gene's germline CDR1 is LNHDA and CDR2 SQIVND (reference sequence). There are 14 residues in the CDR3. Losses at the gene ends were 4 bases for V and 3 bases for J; bases not matched to a gene: 6. The CDR3 reads CASSTRTGLYEQYF. The CDR3 DNA reads as TGTGCCAGTAGTACGAGGACAGGCCTCTACGAGCAGTACTTC.

The gene calls are TRBV19 and TRBJ1-6; D may be TRBD1 (5 bases). Germline loops: CDR1 LNHDA, CDR2 SQIVND (reference sequence). Between the trimmed V and J ends, which lost 5 bases and 8 bases, there was a span of 10 bases. This CDR3 contains 13 residues. CDR3 in DNA: TGTGCCAGTAGTTTGACAGAGTATTCACCCCTCCACTTT. It is translated as CASSLTEYSPLHF.

V and J are TRBV5-4 and TRBJ2-1, with TRBD1 as a possible D gene (6 bases). Germline CDR1 reads SGHNT; CDR2 reads YYREEE (reference sequence). CDR3 length equals 20 residues. The V gene lost 0 bases and the J gene lost 2 bases, with 24 bases spanning the gap. CDR3 amino acids: CASSLGPTWGPQRPYNEQFF. The DNA of the CDR3 is TGTGCCAGCAGCTTGGGACCTACCTGGGGGCCCCAGAGACCCTACAATGAGCAGTTCTTC.